Listed below are T cell receptor beta chains from one sample, sequenced in a study of T cells in Graves' hyperthyroidism and ophthalmopathy. TCRdb processed the multiplex PCR reads anew with MiXCR; each CDR3 protein has one entry. The profile shows hundreds of thousands of distinct CDR3 sequences, approximately 15% of them singletons. Sequenced material: blood. The receptors were gathered from a woman younger than 35 with Graves' hyperthyroidism. Each CDR3 is given with its conserved first and last residue. Each record gives: D gene, J gene, V gene, clone size, CDR3 DNA, CDR3 protein. A D gene is named only where the DNA matches it firmly. Clone sizes are given selectively: once, few, many, or a class where the clone is expanded.

. TRBJ1-1 TRBV15 many TGTGCCACCAGCAGGGGGGGGGGAGAGGAGGGGCTGCGGGAGGCTTTCTTT CATSRGGGEEGLREAFF
TRBD2 TRBJ2-3 TRBV3-1 . TGTGCCAGCAGCTTCGGGAGGTTTCCAGATACGCAGTATTTT CASSFGRFPDTQYF
. TRBJ1-2 TRBV11-2 many TGTGCCAGCAGCTTAGCGGCGACGACTAACTATGGCTACACCTTC CASSLAATTNYGYTF
. TRBJ2-1 TRBV20-1 many TGCAGTGCTAGTTATTCATGGGGCCGAGTTGAGCAGTTCTTC CSASYSWGRVEQFF
. TRBJ2-7 TRBV12-3/TRBV12-4 many TGTGCCAGCAGTTTAAGACAGAGATTAAACCCCTACGAGCAGTACTTC CASSLRQRLNPYEQYF
. TRBJ2-7 TRBV20-1 . TGCAGTGGCCTCCTCGGCCGCTACGAGCAGTACTTC CSGLLGRYEQYF
TRBD2 TRBJ2-3 TRBV20-1 . TGCAGTGCTAGCGGGGGGGGAGGCACAGATACGCAGTATTTT CSASGGGGTDTQYF
. TRBJ1-6 TRBV27 . TGTGCCAGCAGTTTAAAGCCGCGTAATTCACCCCTCCACTTT CASSLKPRNSPLHF
. TRBJ1-2 TRBV28 . TGTGCCAGCAGTTCTGGGGCAGCATCTAACTATGGCTACACCTTC CASSSGAASNYGYTF
. TRBJ1-5 TRBV5-1 many TGCGCCAGCAGCGATGGGACGGTCAATCAGCCCCAGCATTTT CASSDGTVNQPQHF
. TRBJ2-7 TRBV4-1 few TGCGCCAGCAGCCGGGGAAAGGGACTTTCAAGGGTCGAGCAGTACTTC CASSRGKGLSRVEQYF
. TRBJ2-7 TRBV9 . TGTGCCAGCAGCGTAGGCCCGGGAGAAGTCGAGCAGTACTTC CASSVGPGEVEQYF
. TRBJ2-5 TRBV7-2 many TGTGCCAGCAGCCGAGCTGGAGAGACCCAGTACTTC CASSRAGETQYF
. TRBJ2-3 TRBV20-1 many TGCAGTGCTAGAGAGACAGTTATAATAGATACGCAGTATTTT CSARETVIIDTQYF
. TRBJ2-7 TRBV6-1 . TGTGCCAGCAGTGAAACCGGGCAGGGGGAGCAGTACTTC CASSETGQGEQYF
. TRBJ2-2 TRBV30 many TGTGCCTGGAAGTGGGGGCACGCCGGGGAGCTGTTTTTT CAWKWGHAGELFF